This T cell receptor beta chain was found in a study of blood T cell repertoires in COVID-19. Study as a whole: COVID-19 samples, acute and convalescent, were from the United States, Italy and Spain. T cells, B-cell-depleted T cells, or PBMCs supplied cDNA or gDNA.

Seattle cases were enrolled at active infection and followed longitudinally. In its sample, this clone was seen once. Original methodology: Estimation of nucleated cell counts was performed using reference gene primer amplification. Some clones are missing from TCRdb's copy, which holds only in-frame ones; the method was immunoSEQ multiplex PCR. V, J and clone size derive from that table, while D and trimming were established from the DNA sequence. The sample yields fewer than 500,000 clones, 80% to 90% seen once. The source is a man younger than 30 with COVID-19, enrolled during active disease. The sequencing sample was made of peripheral blood.

The CDR3 loop is CAISLPNSYEQYF. In DNA form, the CDR3 reads TGTGCCATCAGTCTACCCAACTCCTACGAGCAGTACTTC. V is TRBV10-3 and J is TRBJ2-7; D unresolved. Germline loops: CDR1 ENHRY, CDR2 SYGVKD. Trimming took off 5 bases at V and 0 bases at J, with 8 bases between the two ends. This CDR3 spans 13 amino acids.